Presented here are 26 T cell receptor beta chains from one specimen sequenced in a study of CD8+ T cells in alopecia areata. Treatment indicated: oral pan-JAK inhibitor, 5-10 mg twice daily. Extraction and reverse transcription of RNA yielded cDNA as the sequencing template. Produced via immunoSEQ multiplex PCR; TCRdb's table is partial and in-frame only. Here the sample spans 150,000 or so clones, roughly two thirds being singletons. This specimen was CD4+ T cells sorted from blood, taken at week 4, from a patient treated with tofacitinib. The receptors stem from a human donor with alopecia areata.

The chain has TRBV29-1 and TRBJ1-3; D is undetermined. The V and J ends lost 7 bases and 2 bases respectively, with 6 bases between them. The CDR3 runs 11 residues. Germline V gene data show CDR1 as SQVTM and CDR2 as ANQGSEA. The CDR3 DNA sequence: TGCAGCGGTACGGCTGGAAACACCATATATTTT. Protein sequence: CSGTAGNTIYF.

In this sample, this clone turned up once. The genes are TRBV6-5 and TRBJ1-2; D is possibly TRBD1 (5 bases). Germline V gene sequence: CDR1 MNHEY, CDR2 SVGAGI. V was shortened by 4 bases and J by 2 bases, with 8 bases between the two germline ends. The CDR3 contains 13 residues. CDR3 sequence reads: CASSSGLNYGYTF. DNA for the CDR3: TGTGCCAGCAGTTCGGGACTAAACTATGGCTACACCTTC.

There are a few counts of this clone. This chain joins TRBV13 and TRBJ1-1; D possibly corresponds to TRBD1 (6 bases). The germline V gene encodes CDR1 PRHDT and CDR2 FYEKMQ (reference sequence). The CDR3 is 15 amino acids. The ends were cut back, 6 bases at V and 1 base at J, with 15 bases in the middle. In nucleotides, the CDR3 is TGTGCCAGCAGTAGTTTCGGGACACCGAACACTGAAGCTTTCTTT. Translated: CASSSFGTPNTEAFF. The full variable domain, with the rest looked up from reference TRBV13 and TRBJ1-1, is AAGVIQSPRHLIKEKRETATLKCYPIPRHDTVYWYQQGPGQDPQFLISFYEKMQSDKGSIPDRFSAQQFSDYHSELNMSSLELGDSALYFCASSSFGTPNTEAFFGQGTRLTVV.

CDR3 nucleotides: TGTGCCAGCAGCGCCCGGGACAGGGCTGCCCAAGAGACCCAGTACTTC. Translated, it gives CASSARDRAAQETQYF. The chain has TRBV9 and TRBJ2-5; 9 nucleotides align to TRBD1. The CDR3 consists of 16 residues. The junction had 7 bases not matched to a gene; V was cut back by 3 bases and J by 1 base. From germline, CDR1 is SGDLS and CDR2 YYNGEE.

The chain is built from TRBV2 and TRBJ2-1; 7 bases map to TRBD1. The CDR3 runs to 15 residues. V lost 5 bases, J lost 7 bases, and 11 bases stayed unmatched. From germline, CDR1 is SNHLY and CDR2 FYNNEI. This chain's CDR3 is CASSYDRVGGNEQFF. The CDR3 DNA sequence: TGTGCCAGCAGTTACGACAGGGTCGGCGGTAATGAGCAGTTCTTC. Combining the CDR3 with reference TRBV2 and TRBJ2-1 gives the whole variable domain EPEVTQTPSHQVTQMGQEVILRCVPISNHLYFYWYRQILGQKVEFLVSFYNNEISEKSEIFDDQFSVERPDGSNFTLKIRSTKLEDSAMYFCASSYDRVGGNEQFFGPGTRLTVL.

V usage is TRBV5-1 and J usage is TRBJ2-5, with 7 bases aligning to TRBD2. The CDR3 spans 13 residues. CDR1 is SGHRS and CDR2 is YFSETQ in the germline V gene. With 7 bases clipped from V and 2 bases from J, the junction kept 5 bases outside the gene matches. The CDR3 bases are TGCGCCAGCGGGACTAACCCTCAAGAGACCCAGTACTTC. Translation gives CASGTNPQETQYF. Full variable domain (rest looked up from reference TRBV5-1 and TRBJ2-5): KAGVTQTPRYLIKTRGQQVTLSCSPISGHRSVSWYQQTPGQGLQFLFEYFSETQRNKGNFPGRFSGRQFSNSRSEMNVSTLELGDSALYLCASGTNPQETQYFGPGTRLLVL.

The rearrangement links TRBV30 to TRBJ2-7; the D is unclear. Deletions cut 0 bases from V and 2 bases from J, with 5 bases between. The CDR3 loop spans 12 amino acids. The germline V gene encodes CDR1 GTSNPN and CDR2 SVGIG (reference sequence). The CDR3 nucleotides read TGTGCCTGGAGTGTACGGGCCTACGAGCAGTACTTC. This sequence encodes CAWSVRAYEQYF.

The CDR3 DNA follows: TGTGCCAGCAGCGTCGGACGCCTTCGAGAGACCCAGTACTTC. Its translation is CASSVGRLRETQYF. This chain uses TRBV9 with TRBJ2-5; D is ambiguous. The V end was cut by 2 bases, the J end by 4 bases, with 12 bases between. CDR3 length: 14 residues. CDR1 and CDR2 from the germline V gene are SGDLS and YYNGEE.

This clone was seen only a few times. The CDR3 sequence: CSVSGLAYTDTQYF. The CDR3 DNA follows: TGCAGCGTCTCCGGACTAGCTTACACAGATACGCAGTATTTT. This chain joins TRBV29-1 and TRBJ2-3, with 8 bases identical to TRBD2. Unmatched junction bases numbered 7, after V lost 6 bases and J lost 2 bases. The CDR3 sequence is 14 residues long. From germline, CDR1 is SQVTM and CDR2 ANQGSEA.

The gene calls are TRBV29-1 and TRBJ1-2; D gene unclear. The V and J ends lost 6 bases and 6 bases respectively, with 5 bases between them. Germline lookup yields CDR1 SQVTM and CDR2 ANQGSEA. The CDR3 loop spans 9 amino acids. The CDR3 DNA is TGCAGCGTCGCCGATGGCTACACCTTC. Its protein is CSVADGYTF. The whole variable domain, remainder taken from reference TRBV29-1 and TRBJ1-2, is SAVISQKPSRDICQRGTSLTIQCQVDSQVTMMFWYRQQPGQSLTLIATANQGSEATYESGFVIDKFPISRPNLTFSTLTVSNMSPEDSSIYLCSVADGYTFGSGTRLTVV.

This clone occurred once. CDR3 in amino acids: CATSRGSGNTEAFF. DNA for the CDR3: TGTGCCACCAGCAGAGGATCGGGAAACACTGAAGCTTTCTTT. The rearrangement joins TRBV15 to TRBJ1-1; the D is unclear. CDR1 and CDR2 (germline): LNHNV, YYDKDF (reference sequence). The germline V and J ends were trimmed by 1 base and 2 bases, with 8 bases remaining between them. The CDR3 totals 14 residues.

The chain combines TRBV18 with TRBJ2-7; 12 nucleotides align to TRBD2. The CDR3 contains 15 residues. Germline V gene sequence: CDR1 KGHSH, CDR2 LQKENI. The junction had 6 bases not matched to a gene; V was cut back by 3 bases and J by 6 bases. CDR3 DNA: TGTGCCAGCTCACCTGGACTAGCGGGGCCCCCCGAGCAGTACTTC. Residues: CASSPGLAGPPEQYF.

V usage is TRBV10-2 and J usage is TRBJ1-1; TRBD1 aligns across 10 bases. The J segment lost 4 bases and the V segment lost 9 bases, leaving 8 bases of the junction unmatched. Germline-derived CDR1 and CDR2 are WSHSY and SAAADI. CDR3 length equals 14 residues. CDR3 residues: CASLLGQGITEAFF. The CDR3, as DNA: TGCGCCAGTCTACTGGGACAGGGGATCACTGAAGCTTTCTTT.

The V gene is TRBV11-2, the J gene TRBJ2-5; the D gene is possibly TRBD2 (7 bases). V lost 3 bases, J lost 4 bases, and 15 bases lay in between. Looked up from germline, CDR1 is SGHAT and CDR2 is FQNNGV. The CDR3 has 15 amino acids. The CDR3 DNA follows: TGTGCCAGCAGCTTTAGGGGGGGGCCTGGAGAGACCCAGTACTTC. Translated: CASSFRGGPGETQYF.

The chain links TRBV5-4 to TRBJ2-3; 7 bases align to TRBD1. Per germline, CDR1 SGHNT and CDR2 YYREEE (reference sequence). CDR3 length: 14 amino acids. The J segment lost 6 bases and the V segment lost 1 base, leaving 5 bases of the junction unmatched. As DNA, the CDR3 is TGTGCCAGCAGCTTGTGGCAGGGGGTGGATACGCAGTATTTT. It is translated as CASSLWQGVDTQYF.

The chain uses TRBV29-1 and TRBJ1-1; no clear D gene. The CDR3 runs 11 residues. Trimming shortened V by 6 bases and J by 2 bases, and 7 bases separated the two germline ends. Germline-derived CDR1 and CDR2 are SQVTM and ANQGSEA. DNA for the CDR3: TGCAGCGTCCTCATCAACACTGAAGCTTTCTTT. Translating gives CSVLINTEAFF.

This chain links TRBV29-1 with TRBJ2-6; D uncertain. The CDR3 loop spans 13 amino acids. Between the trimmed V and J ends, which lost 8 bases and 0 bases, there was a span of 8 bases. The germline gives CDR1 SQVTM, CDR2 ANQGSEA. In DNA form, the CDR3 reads TGCAGCTACCGGGCCTCTGGGGCCAACGTCCTGACTTTC. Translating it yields CSYRASGANVLTF.

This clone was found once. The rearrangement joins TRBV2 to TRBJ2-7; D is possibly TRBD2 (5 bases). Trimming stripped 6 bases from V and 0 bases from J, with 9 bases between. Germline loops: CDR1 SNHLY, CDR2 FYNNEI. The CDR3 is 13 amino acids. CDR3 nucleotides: TGTGCCAGCAGCGGACTCCCCTCCTACGAGCAGTACTTC. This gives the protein CASSGLPSYEQYF. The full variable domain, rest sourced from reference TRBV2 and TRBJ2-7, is EPEVTQTPSHQVTQMGQEVILRCVPISNHLYFYWYRQILGQKVEFLVSFYNNEISEKSEIFDDQFSVERPDGSNFTLKIRSTKLEDSAMYFCASSGLPSYEQYFGPGTRLTVT.

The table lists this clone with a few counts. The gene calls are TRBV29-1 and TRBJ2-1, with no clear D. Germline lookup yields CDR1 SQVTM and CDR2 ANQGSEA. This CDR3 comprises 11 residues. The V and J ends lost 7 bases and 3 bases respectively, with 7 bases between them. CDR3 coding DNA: TGCAGCGCCCACGTCTACAATGAGCAGTTCTTC. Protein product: CSAHVYNEQFF.

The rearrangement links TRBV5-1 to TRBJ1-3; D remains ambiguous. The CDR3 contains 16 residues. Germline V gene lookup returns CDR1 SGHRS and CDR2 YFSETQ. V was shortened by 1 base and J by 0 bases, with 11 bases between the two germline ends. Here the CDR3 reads CASSLSGSLSGNTIYF. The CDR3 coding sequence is TGCGCCAGCAGCTTGTCCGGGTCACTCTCTGGAAACACCATATATTTT.

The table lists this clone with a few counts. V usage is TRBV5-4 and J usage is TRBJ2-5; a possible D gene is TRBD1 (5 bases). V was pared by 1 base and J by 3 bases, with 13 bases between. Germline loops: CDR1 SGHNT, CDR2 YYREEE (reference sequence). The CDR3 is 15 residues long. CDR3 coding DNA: TGTGCCAGCAGCTTGAGGCAGGGCCCTAAAGAGACCCAGTACTTC. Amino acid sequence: CASSLRQGPKETQYF.

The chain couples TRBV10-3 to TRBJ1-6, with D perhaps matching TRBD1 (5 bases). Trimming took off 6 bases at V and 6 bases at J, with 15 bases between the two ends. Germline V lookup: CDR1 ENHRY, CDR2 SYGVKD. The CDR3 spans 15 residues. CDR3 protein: CAISSWEGANSPLHF. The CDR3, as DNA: TGTGCCATCAGCTCCTGGGAAGGGGCTAATTCACCCCTCCACTTT.

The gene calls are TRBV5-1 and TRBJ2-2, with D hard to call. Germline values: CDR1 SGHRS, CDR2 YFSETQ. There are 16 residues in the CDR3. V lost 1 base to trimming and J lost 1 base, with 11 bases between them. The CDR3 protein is CASSLTAAGNTGELFF. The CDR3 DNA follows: TGCGCCAGCAGCTTGACGGCGGCAGGGAACACCGGGGAGCTGTTTTTT.

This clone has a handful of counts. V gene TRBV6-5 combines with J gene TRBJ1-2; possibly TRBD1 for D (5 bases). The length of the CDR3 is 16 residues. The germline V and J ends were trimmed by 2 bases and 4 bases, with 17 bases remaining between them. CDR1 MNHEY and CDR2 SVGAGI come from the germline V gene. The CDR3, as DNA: TGTGCCAGCAGTTACCTGAGAGGGGAAGGGGCCTATGGCTACACCTTC. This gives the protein CASSYLRGEGAYGYTF.

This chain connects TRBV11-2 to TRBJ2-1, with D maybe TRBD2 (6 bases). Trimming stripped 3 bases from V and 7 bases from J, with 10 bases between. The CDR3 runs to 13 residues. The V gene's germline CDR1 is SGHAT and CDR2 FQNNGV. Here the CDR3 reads CASSLSLANEQFF. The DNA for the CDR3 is TGTGCCAGCAGCTTGAGTCTAGCGAATGAGCAGTTCTTC.

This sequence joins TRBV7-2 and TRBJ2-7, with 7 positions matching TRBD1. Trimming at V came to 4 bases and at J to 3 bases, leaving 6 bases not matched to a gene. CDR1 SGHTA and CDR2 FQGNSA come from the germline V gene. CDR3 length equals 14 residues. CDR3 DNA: TGTGCCAGCAGCTATACGACAGGGAGCTACGAGCAGTACTTC. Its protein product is CASSYTTGSYEQYF.